The rows below give T cell receptor beta chains drawn from one sample of a study of chemoradiotherapy in HPV16-positive cancers. Method: immunoSEQ multiplex PCR; TCRdb's copy keeps in-frame clones and lacks some. The sample includes about 5,900 clones, 73% of them seen just once. The material was obtained from a patient who underwent chemoradiotherapy. Receptors originate from a human donor with HPV-associated anogenital cancer. Each CDR3 is given without its conserved first and last residue. Each record gives: V gene, clone size, CDR3 protein. The listing skips clone size in some rows; elsewhere it reads once, few, many or a size class.

TRBV14 NA ASSQDPGGTDTQY
TRBV28 NA ASSLWGLAQETQY
TRBV9 NA ASSLGGGGELF
TRBV5-4 NA ASSIGKVVSGVHGYT
TRBV19 NA ASSHPGQGRSYEQY
TRBV28 NA ASSLRSGEQF
TRBV5-1 NA ASSWGTGLDTIY
TRBV19 NA ASSPGTGGDEAF
TRBV19 few ASSAGGGPEAF
TRBV9 few ASSVAGTDTQY
TRBV19 few ASSFRQGGNQPQH
TRBV12-2 NA ASRQGLTGATIPPDTDTQY
TRBV30 NA AWSRTGNTEAF
TRBV6-5 NA ASSYAGTAQDTQY
TRBV27 NA ASSTGPNTEAF
TRBV7-3 NA ASSLMRGTEAF
TRBV10-3 NA AISVTGSNQPQH
TRBV4-3 NA ASSRGHAGGDTQY
TRBV7-8 once ASSLSPQGPYNSPLH
TRBV4-2 NA ASSQGTETGSGNTIY
TRBV30 NA AWRGRSPYEQY
TRBV7-2 NA ASSLRQVGNQPQH
TRBV2 NA ASSRGLAETQY
TRBV7-2 NA ASSLGGKVRGNQPQH
TRBV2 NA ASTSPSYNEQF
TRBV7-3 NA ASSPQGAYEQY
TRBV7-9 large ASSTRTENYGYT
TRBV7-3 few ASSLLNQGGNTEAF
TRBV9 NA ASSELDRNLDEQY
TRBV19 NA ATFKRAGQGGGTDTQY
TRBV7-8 NA ASSLTSGGGSGNTIY
TRBV7-3 NA ASSLRDRGNTGELF
TRBV29-1 NA SVGWQGATEAF
TRBV20-1 NA SAHYNEQF
TRBV27 NA ASAVLGRDNYGYT
TRBV28 NA ASSLQGVGNQPQH
TRBV19 NA ASSNPPGRSNQPQH
TRBV7-9 NA ATSTGRNEQF
TRBV19 NA ASSYGGIPTGELF
TRBV28 NA ASSFLAGGLGQF
TRBV2 few ASSERRITLH
TRBV18 few ASSPSSDQPQH
TRBV6-5 NA ASSRQAMNTEAF
TRBV28 NA ASRDTAYNEQF